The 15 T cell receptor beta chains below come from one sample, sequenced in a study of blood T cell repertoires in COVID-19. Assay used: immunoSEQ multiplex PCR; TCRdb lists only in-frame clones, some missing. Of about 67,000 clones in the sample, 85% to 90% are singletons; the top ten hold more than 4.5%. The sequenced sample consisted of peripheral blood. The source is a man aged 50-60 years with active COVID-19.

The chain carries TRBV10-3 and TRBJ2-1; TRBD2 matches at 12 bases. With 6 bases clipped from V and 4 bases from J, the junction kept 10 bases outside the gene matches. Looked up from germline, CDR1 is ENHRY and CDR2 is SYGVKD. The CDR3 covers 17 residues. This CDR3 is CAISPERGLAGYNEQFF. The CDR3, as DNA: TGTGCCATCAGCCCCGAGAGGGGACTAGCGGGTTACAATGAGCAGTTCTTC.

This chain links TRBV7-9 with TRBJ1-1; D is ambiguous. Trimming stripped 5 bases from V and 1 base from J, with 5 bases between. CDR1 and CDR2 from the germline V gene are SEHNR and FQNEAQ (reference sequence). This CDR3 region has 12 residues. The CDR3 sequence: CASSLKNTEAFF. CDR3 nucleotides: TGTGCCAGCAGCCTAAAGAACACTGAAGCTTTCTTT. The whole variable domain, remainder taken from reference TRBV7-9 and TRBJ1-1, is DTGVSQNPRHKITKRGQNVTFRCDPISEHNRLYWYRQTLGQGPEFLTYFQNEAQLEKSRLLSDRFSAERPKGSFSTLEIQRTEQGDSAMYLCASSLKNTEAFFGQGTRLTVV.

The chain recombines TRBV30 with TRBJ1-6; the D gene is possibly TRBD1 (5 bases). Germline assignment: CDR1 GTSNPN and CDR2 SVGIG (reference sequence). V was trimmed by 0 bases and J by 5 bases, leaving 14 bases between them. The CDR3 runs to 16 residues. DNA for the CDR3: TGTGCCTGGAGTGTAATAAGCCCGGGGGATAATTCACCCCTCCACTTT. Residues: CAWSVISPGDNSPLHF.

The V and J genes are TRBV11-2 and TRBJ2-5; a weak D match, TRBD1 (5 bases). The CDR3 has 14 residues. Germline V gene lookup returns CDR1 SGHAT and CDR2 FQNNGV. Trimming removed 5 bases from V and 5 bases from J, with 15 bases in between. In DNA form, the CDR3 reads TGTGCCAGCAGCCCCGGGTGGGGCATTGAGACCCAGTACTTC. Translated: CASSPGWGIETQYF.

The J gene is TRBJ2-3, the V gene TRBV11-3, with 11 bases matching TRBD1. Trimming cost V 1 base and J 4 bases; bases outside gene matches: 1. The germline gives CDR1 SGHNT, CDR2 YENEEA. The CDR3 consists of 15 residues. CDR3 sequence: CASSLVGQGADTQYF. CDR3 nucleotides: TGTGCCAGCAGCTTAGTGGGACAGGGGGCAGATACGCAGTATTTT.

The CDR3 loop is CASSGQTADLGNEQFF. The CDR3 DNA follows: TGTGCCAGCAGCGGACAGACAGCCGACTTGGGCAATGAGCAGTTCTTC. V and J are TRBV7-2 and TRBJ2-1, with D maybe TRBD1 (6 bases). Trimming removed 5 bases from V and 6 bases from J, with 20 bases in between. The V gene's germline CDR1 is SGHTA and CDR2 FQGNSA. This CDR3 is built from 16 residues.

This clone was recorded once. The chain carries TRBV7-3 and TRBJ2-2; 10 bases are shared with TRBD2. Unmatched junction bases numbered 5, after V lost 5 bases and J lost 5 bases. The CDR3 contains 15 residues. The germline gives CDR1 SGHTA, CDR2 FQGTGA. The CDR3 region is CASSPSTSGTGELFF. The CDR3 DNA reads TGTGCCAGCAGCCCGTCGACTAGCGGGACCGGGGAGCTGTTTTTT.

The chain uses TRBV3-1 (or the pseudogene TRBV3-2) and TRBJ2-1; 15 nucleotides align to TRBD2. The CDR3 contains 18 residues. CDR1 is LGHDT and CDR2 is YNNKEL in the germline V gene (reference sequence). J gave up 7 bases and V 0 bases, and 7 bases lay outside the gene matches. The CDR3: CASSQDYRTSGRGNEQFF. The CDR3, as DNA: TGTGCCAGCAGCCAAGATTACCGGACTAGCGGGAGGGGGAATGAGCAGTTCTTC.

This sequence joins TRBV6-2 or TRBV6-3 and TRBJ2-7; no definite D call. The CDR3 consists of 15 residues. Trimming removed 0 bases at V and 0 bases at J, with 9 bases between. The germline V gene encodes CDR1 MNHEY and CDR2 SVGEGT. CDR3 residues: CASSYSGSSSYEQYF. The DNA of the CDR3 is TGTGCCAGCAGTTACTCGGGCAGCTCCTCCTACGAGCAGTACTTC.

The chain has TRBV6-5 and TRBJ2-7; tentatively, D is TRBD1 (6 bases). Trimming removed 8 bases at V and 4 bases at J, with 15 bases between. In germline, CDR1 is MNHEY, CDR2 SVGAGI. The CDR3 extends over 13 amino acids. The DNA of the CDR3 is TGTGCCAGCTTCCAGGGGTTTGGGTACGAGCAGTACTTC. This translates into CASFQGFGYEQYF.

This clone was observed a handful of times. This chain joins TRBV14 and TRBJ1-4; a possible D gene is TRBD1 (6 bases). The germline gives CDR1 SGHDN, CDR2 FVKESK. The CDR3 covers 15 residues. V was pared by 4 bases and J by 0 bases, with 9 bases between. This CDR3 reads CASSLRTATNEKLFF. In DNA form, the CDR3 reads TGTGCCAGCAGCCTAAGGACAGCAACTAATGAAAAACTGTTTTTT.

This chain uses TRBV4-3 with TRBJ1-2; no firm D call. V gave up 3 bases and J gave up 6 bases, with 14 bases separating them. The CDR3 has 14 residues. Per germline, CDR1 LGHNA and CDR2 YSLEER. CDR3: CASSQGRTDDGYTF. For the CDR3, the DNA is TGCGCCAGCAGCCAGGGGAGGACGGACGATGGCTACACCTTC.

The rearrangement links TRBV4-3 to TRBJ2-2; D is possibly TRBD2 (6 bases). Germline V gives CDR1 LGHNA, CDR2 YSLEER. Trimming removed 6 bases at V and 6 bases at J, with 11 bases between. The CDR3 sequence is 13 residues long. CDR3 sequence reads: CASSPLAPGELFF. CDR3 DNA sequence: TGCGCCAGCAGTCCACTAGCTCCCGGGGAGCTGTTTTTT.

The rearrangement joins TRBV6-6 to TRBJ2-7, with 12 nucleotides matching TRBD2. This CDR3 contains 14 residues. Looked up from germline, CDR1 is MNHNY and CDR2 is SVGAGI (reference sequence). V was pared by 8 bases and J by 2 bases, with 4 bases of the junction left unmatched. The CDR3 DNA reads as TGTGCCAGCTCCCGGACTAGCGGGACCTACGAGCAGTACTTC. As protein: CASSRTSGTYEQYF.

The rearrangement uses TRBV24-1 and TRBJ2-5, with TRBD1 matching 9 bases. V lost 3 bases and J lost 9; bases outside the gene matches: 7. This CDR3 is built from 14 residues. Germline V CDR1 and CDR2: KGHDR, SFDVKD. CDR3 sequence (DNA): TGTGCCACCAGTGATCCCGGGACAGGGTTGGCCCAGTACTTC. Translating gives CATSDPGTGLAQYF.